This T cell receptor (beta chain) was recovered during a study of cytomegalovirus exposure and HLA in healthy donors. Study context: Unique TCRs numbering about 87 million, obtained from HLA-typed donors, made up an early data release. Study outcomes and limitations: What TCR beta sequences reportedly achieved was accurate prediction of HLA-A and HLA-B alleles in most subjects. A later analysis found most CMV-associated TCR beta chains apparently HLA-restricted.

The CDR3 runs 13 residues. Germline CDR1 reads MNHEY; CDR2 reads SVGAGI. The J segment lost 5 bases and the V segment lost 6 bases, leaving 4 bases of the junction unmatched. Of note for this clone: Antigen: not known.

Primers for the PCR totalled 60 Vbeta and 13 Jbeta. Authors' methods: Some 12 million shared chains were among the roughly 78 million unique TCR beta chains that a later analysis counted. The assay was immunoSEQ multiplex PCR, and TCRdb's table has in-frame clones only and misses some. V and J calls and clone size are copied from that table; D and trimming were computed from the DNA. Among some 150,000 clones listed, around 83% were seen once. Sequenced material: PBMCs. The chain joins TRBV6-5 to TRBJ2-1, with TRBD1 identical over 7 bases. This TCR was recovered from a man aged 35-49 years in good health and CMV-seropositive. The CDR3 reads CASRQGTDNEQFF. The CDR3 nucleotides are TGTGCCAGCAGACAAGGGACAGACAATGAGCAGTTCTTC.